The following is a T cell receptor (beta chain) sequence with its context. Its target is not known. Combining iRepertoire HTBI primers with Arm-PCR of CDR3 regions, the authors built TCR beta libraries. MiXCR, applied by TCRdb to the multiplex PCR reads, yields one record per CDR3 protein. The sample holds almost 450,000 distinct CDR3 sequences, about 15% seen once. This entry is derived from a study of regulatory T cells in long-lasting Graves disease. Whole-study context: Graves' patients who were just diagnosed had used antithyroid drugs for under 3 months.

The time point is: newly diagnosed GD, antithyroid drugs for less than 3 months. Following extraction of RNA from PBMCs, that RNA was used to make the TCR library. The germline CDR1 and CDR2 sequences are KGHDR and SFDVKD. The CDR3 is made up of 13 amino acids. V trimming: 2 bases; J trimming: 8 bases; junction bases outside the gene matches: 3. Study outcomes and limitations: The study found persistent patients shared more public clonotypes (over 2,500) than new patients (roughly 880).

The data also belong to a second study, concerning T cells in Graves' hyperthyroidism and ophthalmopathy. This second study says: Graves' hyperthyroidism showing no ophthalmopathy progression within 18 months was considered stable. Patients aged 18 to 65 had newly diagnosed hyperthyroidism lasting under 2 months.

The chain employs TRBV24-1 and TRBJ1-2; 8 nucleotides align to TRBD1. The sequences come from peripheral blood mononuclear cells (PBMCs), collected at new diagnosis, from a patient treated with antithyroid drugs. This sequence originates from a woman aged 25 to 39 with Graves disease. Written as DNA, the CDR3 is TGTGCCACCAGTGATTACAGGGGGTCCGGCTACACCTTC. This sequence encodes CATSDYRGSGYTF.